This T cell receptor beta chain comes out of a study of shared clonotypes between healthy human individuals. Trimming cost V 4 bases and J 8 bases, with 14 bases left between them. Germline CDR1 MNHEY, CDR2 SVGAGI. The CDR3 length is 13 residues. Those who donated were healthy HIV-negative adults, with no recent acute infections or vaccinations reported. The investigators split CD4+ cells into a CD45RA+ naive subset and a CD45RA-negative memory subset. Every immunoSEQ plate was one replicate of a subset's evenly spread DNA. In replicate PCRs of sorted subsets, approximately 210 ng DNA, about 29,000 T cell genomes, was used. Libraries were prepared by immunoSEQ multiplex PCR; TCRdb keeps only in-frame clonotypes and omits some of them. The data contain nearly 1 million clones, 76% of them singletons.

The TCR was taken from a man between 18 and 35 years old in good health. The specimen was memory CD4+ T cells sorted from blood. Subset defined: CD45RA-negative fraction. The chain has TRBV6-5 and TRBJ1-2; D might be TRBD1 (6 bases). CDR3 coding DNA: TGTGCCAGCAGTTCGGATAAGACAGGCGGCTACACCTTC. Translating gives CASSSDKTGGYTF.